Sequencing of this T cell receptor beta chain was carried out in a study of blood T cell repertoires in COVID-19. Measured with immunoSEQ multiplex PCR; TCRdb has only the in-frame clones, and not every one. The data hold under 450,000 clones, with about 91% observed a single time. Germline CDR1 and CDR2: KGHDR and SFDVKD. Trimming shortened V by 4 bases and J by 8 bases, and 11 bases separated the two germline ends. The CDR3 contains 14 residues. The chain combines TRBV24-1 with TRBJ1-6, with D hard to call. The sequencing input was peripheral blood. This clonotype was obtained from a woman aged 45-60 years with COVID-19, enrolled during active disease. The DNA of the CDR3 is TGTGCCACCAGTGAAGACTTTCCGGATTCACCCCTCCACTTT. Its protein product is CATSEDFPDSPLHF.